This T cell receptor (beta chain) was sequenced for a study of post-analysis software for immune sequencing data. Study-wide background: In terms of disease course, relapsing-remitting, secondary progressive and progressive-relapsing multiple sclerosis were included.

Unique molecular identifiers were carried by the TCR beta cDNA libraries. TCRdb ran MiXCR on the PCR reads and lists one entry per CDR3 protein. The sample holds more than 450,000 distinct CDR3 sequences; about 40% are singletons and the top ten take under 2%. General study points: When patients were compared with controls, about five TRBV segments were more frequent, TRBV5-6, TRBV5-1 and TRBV20-1 among them. Multiple sclerosis patients had significantly lower normalized Chao1 diversity than controls.

This CDR3 is 16 amino acids long. The V and J ends lost 2 bases and 3 bases, in that order; junction bases with no gene match: 8. Regarding this clonotype: The antigen remains unidentified.

The J gene is TRBJ2-5, the V gene TRBV12-3 or TRBV12-4; 8 positions match TRBD2. Sequenced input: blood. The receptor was derived from a girl aged 10 to 17 with multiple sclerosis. This chain's CDR3 is CASSLIAGTRKETQYF. In DNA form, the CDR3 reads TGTGCCAGCAGTTTAATAGCGGGAACCCGGAAAGAGACCCAGTACTTC.